What follows are 16 T cell receptor beta chains derived from one specimen sequenced in a study of cytomegalovirus exposure and HLA in healthy donors. PCR employed 60 Vbeta and 13 Jbeta primers. This table comes from immunoSEQ multiplex PCR, and its TCRdb copy is limited to in-frame clones, with some not included. The repertoire holds some 150,000 clones, with about 80% as singletons. Sequenced material: PBMCs. The receptors derive from a man aged 18-30 years in good health and CMV-seropositive.

The V call is TRBV7-8, the J call TRBJ2-5; the D gene is possibly TRBD1 (6 bases). The CDR3 length is 13 residues. Germline CDR1 and CDR2: SGHVS and FQNEAQ. V lost 3 bases and J lost 5, with 10 bases in between. The CDR3 sequence is CASSFPGVETQYF. CDR3 in DNA: TGTGCCAGCAGCTTCCCAGGGGTGGAGACCCAGTACTTC.

This chain uses TRBV27 with TRBJ2-7; TRBD2 aligns across 7 bases. This CDR3 comprises 14 residues. Germline V lookup: CDR1 MNHEY, CDR2 SMNVEV (reference sequence). V gave up 3 bases and J gave up 0 bases; unmatched junction bases: 2. CDR3 coding DNA: TGTGCCAGCAGTTTCGGGGGGAACTCCTACGAGCAGTACTTC. Translating it yields CASSFGGNSYEQYF.

The chain uses TRBV7-8 and TRBJ1-2, with TRBD1 matching over 9 bases. J was trimmed by 5 bases and V by 1 base; bases with no gene match: 17. This CDR3 comprises 19 residues. The germline V gene encodes CDR1 SGHVS and CDR2 FQNEAQ. The CDR3 sequence is CASSLGVSTGGLKGYGYTF. CDR3 bases: TGTGCCAGCAGCTTAGGAGTTAGTACAGGGGGCCTTAAGGGATATGGCTACACCTTC.

This chain joins TRBV7-6 and TRBJ1-1, with 8 positions matching TRBD1. J lost 4 bases, V lost 0 bases, and 7 bases had no gene match. This CDR3 has 16 residues. Germline values: CDR1 SGHVS, CDR2 FNYEAQ. DNA of the CDR3: TGTGCCAGCAGCTTAGCGGACAGGGTTGGCGGCACTGAAGCTTTCTTT. This codes for CASSLADRVGGTEAFF.

V is TRBV7-2 and J is TRBJ1-2; 7 bases match TRBD1. V lost 5 bases and J lost 8; bases outside the gene matches: 11. CDR3 length: 14 residues. CDR1 and CDR2 from the germline V gene are SGHTA and FQGNSA. The chain's CDR3 is CASSQGQVLMGYTF. The CDR3 nucleotides are TGTGCCAGCAGCCAAGGACAGGTTCTTATGGGCTACACCTTC.

The chain links TRBV29-1 to TRBJ2-2; D is perhaps TRBD2 (6 bases). The ends were cut back, 1 base at V and 7 bases at J, with 13 bases in the middle. Looked up from germline, CDR1 is SQVTM and CDR2 is ANQGSEA. The length of the CDR3 is 14 residues. CDR3 region: CSVEVGRNGGELFF. Written as DNA, the CDR3 is TGCAGCGTTGAAGTGGGGAGGAACGGCGGGGAGCTGTTTTTT.

The sample holds one count of this clone. The rearrangement joins TRBV29-1 to TRBJ2-1, with 12 positions matching TRBD2. This CDR3 has 13 residues. From germline, CDR1 is SQVTM and CDR2 ANQGSEA. The V gene end was trimmed by 5 bases and the J gene end by 16 bases; junction bases not matched to a gene: 12. The CDR3 bases are TGCAGCGTTCTCCCGACTAGCGGGAGTTTGGAATTCTTC. This codes for CSVLPTSGSLEFF.

The V and J genes are TRBV4-2 and TRBJ2-1, with D unclear. The CDR3 consists of 14 residues. The germline V gene encodes CDR1 LGHNA and CDR2 YNFKEQ. The V gene lost 0 bases and the J gene lost 12 bases, with 15 bases spanning the gap. CDR3 coding DNA: TGTGCCAGCAGCCAAGAGAAGTTGTTAGCTGGGCAGTTCTTC. Its protein is CASSQEKLLAGQFF.

The chain combines TRBV19 with TRBJ2-1; 12 bases agree with TRBD2. The CDR3 runs 13 residues. The germline CDR1 and CDR2 sequences are LNHDA and SQIVND (reference sequence). J gave up 15 bases and V 5 bases, and 8 bases lay outside the gene matches. The CDR3 DNA reads as TGTGCCAGTAGTGACGGGACTAGCGGGCCACCGTTCTTC. It codes for CASSDGTSGPPFF.

The gene calls are TRBV5-1 and TRBJ1-2; weak D call: TRBD1 (6 bases). Deletions cut 7 bases from V and 7 bases from J, with 14 bases between. Germline values: CDR1 SGHRS, CDR2 YFSETQ. CDR3 length: 12 amino acids. This CDR3 is CASGTGGRGYTF. The CDR3 nucleotides read TGCGCCAGCGGGACCGGGGGGCGTGGCTACACCTTC.

The chain links TRBV15 to TRBJ1-6; 7 bases are a match to TRBD1. Germline V gene sequence: CDR1 LNHNV, CDR2 YYDKDF (reference sequence). CDR3 length: 13 residues. J was trimmed by 10 bases and V by 5 bases; bases with no gene match: 5. The CDR3 sequence: CATSSGGGSPLHF. For the CDR3, the DNA is TGTGCCACCAGCTCAGGGGGTGGGTCACCCCTCCACTTT. Full variable domain (outside the CDR3, taken from reference TRBV15 and TRBJ1-6): DAMVIQNPRYQVTQFGKPVTLSCSQTLNHNVMYWYQQKSSQAPKLLFHYYDKDFNNEADTPDNFQSRRPNTSFCFLDIRSPGLGDTAMYLCATSSGGGSPLHFGNGTRLTVT.

The gene calls are TRBV5-4 and TRBJ2-7, with 9 bases identical to TRBD2. Germline V gene data show CDR1 as SGHNT and CDR2 as YYREEE (reference sequence). J lost 9 bases, V lost 3 bases, and 10 bases had no gene match. The CDR3 runs 14 residues. The CDR3 here is CASSSTSGRFGQYF. Here the CDR3 DNA reads TGTGCCAGCAGCTCGACTAGCGGCCGCTTCGGGCAGTACTTC.

CDR3 sequence: CASSLALTGGQPQHF. The CDR3 coding sequence is TGTGCCAGCAGCTTGGCCTTAACCGGGGGACAGCCCCAGCATTTT. J is TRBJ1-5 and V is TRBV5-5; possibly TRBD1 for D (5 bases). Per germline, CDR1 SGHKS and CDR2 YYEKEE (reference sequence). The CDR3 is made up of 15 amino acids. Trimming removed 0 bases at V and 7 bases at J, with 14 bases between.

This chain joins TRBV20-1 and TRBJ2-7; maybe TRBD2 (5 bases). This CDR3 contains 10 residues. V was pared by 6 bases and J by 2 bases, with 5 bases between. Germline lookup yields CDR1 DFQATT and CDR2 SNEGSKA (reference sequence). CDR3 in amino acids: CSAGTYEQYF. The CDR3 DNA reads as TGCAGTGCCGGGACCTACGAGCAGTACTTC.

The gene calls are TRBV6-1 and TRBJ1-1; D not certain. The V gene lost 4 bases and the J gene lost 1 base, with 13 bases spanning the gap. The CDR3 is 15 residues long. Germline V gene lookup returns CDR1 MNHNS and CDR2 SASEGT. The DNA of the CDR3 is TGTGCCAGCAGTGTCCTCACCTGGCAGAACACTGAAGCTTTCTTT. As protein: CASSVLTWQNTEAFF.

V is TRBV7-9 and J is TRBJ2-3, with 8 bases aligning to TRBD2. The CDR3 consists of 16 residues. Losses at the gene ends were 5 bases for V and 4 bases for J; bases not matched to a gene: 11. CDR1 is SEHNR, CDR2 FQNEAQ, per germline (reference sequence). This chain's CDR3 is CASSNGRAGWADTQYF. For the CDR3, the DNA is TGTGCCAGCAGCAACGGGAGGGCTGGATGGGCAGATACGCAGTATTTT.